A selection of T cell receptor beta chains follows, all from one sample in a study of blood T cell repertoires in COVID-19. Sequencing was performed with immunoSEQ multiplex PCR; in TCRdb, only in-frame clones are kept and a portion is missing. The sample consists of approximately 11,000 clones, almost 90% of them appearing once. Specimen: peripheral blood. The receptors shown here come from a human donor in a cohort sampled during active COVID-19. The CDR3 runs from the conserved cysteine through the conserved F or W. A D gene is named only where the DNA matches it firmly.

J gene: TRBJ2-5; V gene: TRBV5-4; D gene: -; CDR3 protein: CASSRGGQETQYF
J gene: TRBJ1-6; V gene: TRBV6-6; D gene: -; CDR3 protein: CASSPQPAASSYNSPLHF
J gene: TRBJ1-1; V gene: TRBV10-1; D gene: -; CDR3 protein: CASSDGSEAFF
J gene: TRBJ2-3; V gene: TRBV11-2; D gene: -; CDR3 protein: CASSLEASGDTQYF
J gene: TRBJ2-2; V gene: TRBV9; D gene: TRBD2; CDR3 protein: CASSSTSFGEELFF
J gene: TRBJ2-7; V gene: TRBV11-3; D gene: -; CDR3 protein: CASSLAPGGSPYEQYF
J gene: TRBJ2-7; V gene: TRBV4-1; D gene: -; CDR3 protein: CASSQVWEPEQYF
J gene: TRBJ2-7; V gene: TRBV3-1/TRBV3-2; D gene: -; CDR3 protein: CASSALSSYEQYF
J gene: TRBJ1-4; V gene: TRBV12-3/TRBV12-4; D gene: -; CDR3 protein: CASSLRGKLFF
J gene: TRBJ2-3; V gene: TRBV6-5; D gene: -; CDR3 protein: CASSLRRGRKDTQYF
J gene: TRBJ2-1; V gene: TRBV2; D gene: TRBD2; CDR3 protein: CASRPSGGIYYNEQFF
J gene: TRBJ1-1; V gene: TRBV9; D gene: -; CDR3 protein: CASSVEHHMNTEAFF
J gene: TRBJ1-1; V gene: TRBV5-6; D gene: -; CDR3 protein: CASSWTENTEAFF
J gene: TRBJ2-3; V gene: TRBV30; D gene: TRBD2; CDR3 protein: CAWSGGRSTDTQYF
J gene: TRBJ2-2; V gene: TRBV7-8; D gene: -; CDR3 protein: CASSPPTGNTGELFF
J gene: TRBJ1-1; V gene: TRBV11-1; D gene: -; CDR3 protein: CASSFSGSPGAEAFF
J gene: TRBJ1-1; V gene: TRBV19; D gene: -; CDR3 protein: CASSIGGSSEAFF
J gene: TRBJ1-4; V gene: TRBV19; D gene: -; CDR3 protein: CASSDRFNEKLFF
J gene: TRBJ2-1; V gene: TRBV30; D gene: -; CDR3 protein: CAWRGGDSYNEQFF
J gene: TRBJ1-2; V gene: TRBV9; D gene: -; CDR3 protein: CASSASAGTGYGYTF
J gene: TRBJ2-1; V gene: TRBV5-1; D gene: -; CDR3 protein: CASSLVGGHEQFF
J gene: TRBJ2-3; V gene: TRBV2; D gene: TRBD2; CDR3 protein: CASKAAGGTDTQYF
J gene: TRBJ1-2; V gene: TRBV29-1; D gene: TRBD1; CDR3 protein: CSAGDRDRAYGYTF
J gene: TRBJ1-2; V gene: TRBV7-2; D gene: TRBD1; CDR3 protein: CASSPDRGYGYTF
J gene: TRBJ2-3; V gene: TRBV9; D gene: -; CDR3 protein: CASSVDPTVPDTQYF
J gene: TRBJ1-4; V gene: TRBV19; D gene: -; CDR3 protein: CASRFAGNEKLFF
J gene: TRBJ2-3; V gene: TRBV19; D gene: TRBD2; CDR3 protein: CASSIDSRGGAVDTQYF
J gene: TRBJ2-1; V gene: TRBV27; D gene: TRBD2; CDR3 protein: CASSSRRLAGGSSYNEQFF
J gene: TRBJ2-3; V gene: TRBV19; D gene: -; CDR3 protein: CATSSGGEEDTQYF
J gene: TRBJ2-5; V gene: TRBV20-1; D gene: -; CDR3 protein: CSARATGMEYF
J gene: TRBJ2-5; V gene: TRBV3-1/TRBV3-2; D gene: TRBD1; CDR3 protein: CASSPVGDSQETQYF
J gene: TRBJ2-1; V gene: TRBV4-1; D gene: TRBD1; CDR3 protein: CASSQVGQGESDEQFF
J gene: TRBJ2-7; V gene: TRBV27; D gene: TRBD1; CDR3 protein: CASSLPTGVRGPGEQYF
J gene: TRBJ2-7; V gene: TRBV5-1; D gene: TRBD1; CDR3 protein: CASSSFSTGSSYEQYF
J gene: TRBJ1-2; V gene: TRBV6-5; D gene: -; CDR3 protein: CASSYSNALSNYGYTF
J gene: TRBJ1-2; V gene: TRBV9; D gene: -; CDR3 protein: CASSAMGRALANYGYTF
J gene: TRBJ2-7; V gene: TRBV7-3; D gene: -; CDR3 protein: CASSRGVRDEQYF
J gene: TRBJ1-2; V gene: TRBV7-8; D gene: TRBD1; CDR3 protein: CASSLSRTGTRYGYTF
J gene: TRBJ2-3; V gene: TRBV5-1; D gene: -; CDR3 protein: CASSLANRVWSTDTQYF
J gene: TRBJ2-1; V gene: TRBV6-5; D gene: TRBD2; CDR3 protein: CASSYSGGYSYNEQFF
J gene: TRBJ1-2; V gene: TRBV5-1; D gene: TRBD1; CDR3 protein: CASSLGDRANYGYTF
J gene: TRBJ1-2; V gene: TRBV6-5; D gene: -; CDR3 protein: CATNGGAYGYTF